One and the same sample provided the 16 T cell receptor beta chains below, sequenced in a study of cytomegalovirus exposure and HLA in healthy donors. The PCR ran on 60 Vbeta and 13 Jbeta primers. Only in-frame clones appear in the TCRdb table, and some are missing; sequencing was by immunoSEQ multiplex PCR. In the table there are 90,000 to 120,000 clones, roughly 75% of which are singletons. Sequenced material: PBMCs. Every receptor here comes from a male donor in good health and CMV-seropositive.

This clone appeared a single time. This chain uses TRBV19 with TRBJ1-2, with TRBD1 matching over 11 bases. Per the germline V gene, CDR1 is LNHDA and CDR2 is SQIVND (reference sequence). The CDR3 is 15 residues long. J was trimmed by 8 bases and V by 4 bases; bases with no gene match: 9. DNA of the CDR3: TGTGCCAGTAGTACCCCGGACAGGGGGCGCGGAGGCTACACCTTC. It codes for CASSTPDRGRGGYTF.

The V gene is TRBV4-3, the J gene TRBJ2-7, with 8 positions matching TRBD1. CDR1 is LGHNA, CDR2 YSLEER, per germline. The CDR3 has 14 residues. Germline trimming cut 1 base from V and 4 bases from J; bases unmatched to any gene: 3. CDR3 DNA: TGCGCCAGCAGCCAAGGGACAGGGAAGTACGAGCAGTACTTC. Amino acid sequence: CASSQGTGKYEQYF.

This chain uses TRBV15 with TRBJ2-1, with unresolved D. The ends were cut back, 7 bases at V and 5 bases at J, with 12 bases in the middle. Germline V gene data show CDR1 as LNHNV and CDR2 as YYDKDF (reference sequence). The CDR3 runs to 13 residues. The CDR3 is CATIGILDNEQFF. The CDR3 nucleotides are TGTGCCACCATCGGTATCTTGGACAATGAGCAGTTCTTC.

The CDR3 here is CATKPIQARYEQYF. The DNA of the CDR3 is TGTGCCACAAAGCCTATTCAGGCCCGCTACGAGCAGTACTTC. The rearrangement links TRBV6-5 to TRBJ2-7; no definite D call. Germline V gives CDR1 MNHEY, CDR2 SVGAGI. V lost 10 bases and J lost 3, with 19 bases in between. The CDR3 totals 14 residues.

V is TRBV5-8 and J is TRBJ2-3; TRBD2 matches at 14 bases. Trimming removed 3 bases from V and 2 bases from J; junction bases left unmatched: 2. Germline lookup yields CDR1 SGHTS and CDR2 YDEGEE. The CDR3 runs 16 residues. DNA for the CDR3: TGTGCCAGCAGCTCGACTAGCGGGGGGGCCACAGATACGCAGTATTTT. Its translation: CASSSTSGGATDTQYF.

The V call is TRBV10-3, the J call TRBJ2-4; 12 bases agree with TRBD1. Per germline, CDR1 ENHRY and CDR2 SYGVKD. After removal of 7 bases from V and 6 bases from J, the junction contained 7 bases not matched to a gene. The CDR3 covers 15 residues. This chain's CDR3 is CAIIRGQGARNIQYF. The CDR3 DNA sequence: TGTGCCATCATTCGGGGACAGGGGGCTCGAAACATTCAGTACTTC.

This clone has only one observation. J is TRBJ2-6 and V is TRBV2; a weak D match, TRBD1 (6 bases). The CDR3 has 20 residues. Trimming stripped 9 bases from V and 0 bases from J, with 27 bases between. Germline values: CDR1 SNHLY, CDR2 FYNNEI. The DNA of the CDR3 is TGTGCCAGAAAACCGGACAGTCCTTCTTCTTATCTCTCTGGGGCCAACGTCCTGACTTTC. Its translation is CARKPDSPSSYLSGANVLTF.

This chain connects TRBV6-5 to TRBJ2-1; TRBD1 aligns across 10 bases. Germline lookup yields CDR1 MNHEY and CDR2 SVGAGI. This CDR3 is 16 amino acids long. Trimming at V came to 3 bases and at J to 7 bases, leaving 9 bases not matched to a gene. The DNA for the CDR3 is TGTGCCAGCAGTTATGGGGGGACAGGGGTAGGAAATGAGCAGTTCTTC. Its translation is CASSYGGTGVGNEQFF.

The rearrangement uses TRBV5-6 and TRBJ2-7; D call uncertain. The germline CDR1 and CDR2 sequences are SGHDT and YYEEEE. Trimming took 5 bases from V and 4 from J, leaving 19 bases between them. This CDR3 region has 15 residues. This CDR3 reads CASRSWVPARYEQYF. The CDR3 DNA reads TGTGCCAGCAGGAGCTGGGTCCCAGCTAGATACGAGCAGTACTTC.

The gene calls are TRBV5-1 and TRBJ2-3; D perhaps matches TRBD2 (6 bases). CDR3 length: 16 amino acids. In germline, CDR1 is SGHRS, CDR2 YFSETQ. The V end was cut by 1 base, the J end by 0 bases, with 12 bases between. For the CDR3, the DNA is TGCGCCAGCAGCTTGTTGGGGGGACTTAGCACAGATACGCAGTATTTT. Its protein product is CASSLLGGLSTDTQYF.

The genes are TRBV12-5 and TRBJ2-5, with D possibly TRBD2 on 6 matching bases. The CDR3 contains 13 residues. The V end was cut by 7 bases, the J end by 5 bases, with 14 bases between. Germline CDR1 is LGHNT and CDR2 is FRNRAP. CDR3 DNA sequence: TGTGCTAGTGACGGAGCGGAGGGGGAGACCCAGTACTTC. Protein sequence: CASDGAEGETQYF.

J is TRBJ1-2 and V is TRBV28, with D perhaps matching TRBD1 (5 bases). The V and J ends lost 9 bases and 0 bases respectively, with 20 bases between them. CDR1 is MDHEN, CDR2 SYDVKM, per germline. There are 16 residues in the CDR3. The CDR3 region is CASSPTGDPTNYGYTF. The CDR3 DNA reads TGTGCCAGTTCACCAACAGGTGATCCGACTAACTATGGCTACACCTTC.

CDR3 in amino acids: CASSLNSGGAHNEQFF. CDR3 in DNA: TGTGCCAGCAGCTTAAACAGCGGGGGGGCCCACAATGAGCAGTTCTTC. The V gene is TRBV7-3, the J gene TRBJ2-1; TRBD2 aligns across 10 bases. J gave up 5 bases and V 1 base, and 5 bases lay outside the gene matches. The CDR3 length is 16 residues. Germline V gene lookup returns CDR1 SGHTA and CDR2 FQGTGA. The full variable domain, its missing parts supplied by reference TRBV7-3 and TRBJ2-1, is GAGVSQTPSNKVTEKGKYVELRCDPISGHTALYWYRQSLGQGPEFLIYFQGTGAADDSGLPNDRFFAVRPEGSVSTLKIQRTERGDSAVYLCASSLNSGGAHNEQFFGPGTRLTVL.

This chain connects TRBV15 to TRBJ1-1; the D is unclear. V was clipped by 4 bases and J by 0 bases, with 6 bases between them. Per germline, CDR1 LNHNV and CDR2 YYDKDF (reference sequence). CDR3 length: 13 residues. CDR3 amino acids: CATSKDMNTEAFF. CDR3 DNA: TGTGCCACCAGCAAAGACATGAACACTGAAGCTTTCTTT.

This clone was found once. The chain joins TRBV1 to TRBJ1-4; TRBD1 is taken as the D call from the table, unchecked against the DNA. TRBV1 represents a pseudogene. The CDR3 length is 18 residues. As DNA, the CDR3 is TGCACCAGCAGCCAAGAGGAGATCCGAAGGGGGCTTAATGAAAAACTGTTTTTT. Its protein product is CTSSQEEIRRGLNEKLFF.

The gene calls are TRBV6-5 and TRBJ1-2; TRBD1 matches 8 bases. The germline gives CDR1 MNHEY, CDR2 SVGAGI. There are 14 residues in the CDR3. J was trimmed by 5 bases and V by 4 bases; bases with no gene match: 6. CDR3 sequence: CASSSDRGIYGYTF. In nucleotides, the CDR3 is TGTGCCAGCAGTTCCGACAGGGGCATATATGGCTACACCTTC.